The 4 T cell receptor beta chains in this list originate from one sample, sequenced in a study of neoadjuvant nivolumab and ipilimumab in lung cancer. Profiling relied on immunoSEQ multiplex PCR, and the TCRdb table lists in-frame clones only, not all of them. The repertoire includes some 8,100 clones, roughly 77% of them detected once, and approximately 6.7% sits in the top ten. The specimen was adjacent normal lung tissue, collected after neoadjuvant nivolumab, alone or with ipilimumab, at or shortly before surgery. The receptors were sampled from an adult with non-small cell lung cancer.

This chain connects TRBV25-1 to TRBJ1-1, with D possibly TRBD1 on 6 matching bases. The CDR3 sequence is 14 residues long. Deletions cut 6 bases from V and 5 bases from J, with 16 bases between. Germline V gene lookup returns CDR1 MGHDK and CDR2 SYGVNS. CDR3 DNA: TGTGCCAGCAGGGAGCCGGGGGCGCGAACTGAAGCTTTCTTT. It codes for CASREPGARTEAFF.

The chain recombines TRBV10-1 with TRBJ1-2; no definite D call. The CDR3 has 13 amino acids. CDR1 is WNHNN, CDR2 SYGVQD, per germline (reference sequence). V shed 6 bases and J shed 6 bases, with 14 bases lying between them. This CDR3 is CASSPRLSDGYTF. CDR3 DNA sequence: TGCGCCAGCAGCCCGAGGTTATCCGATGGCTACACCTTC.

This chain joins TRBV5-1 and TRBJ2-7; TRBD2 might be the D (6 bases). Per the germline V gene, CDR1 is SGHRS and CDR2 is YFSETQ. The CDR3 runs 14 residues. Trimming pared 0 bases from V and 4 bases from J, leaving 11 bases between. The CDR3: CASSLEAGRYEQYF. The CDR3 nucleotides read TGCGCCAGCAGCTTGGAGGCAGGGAGGTACGAGCAGTACTTC.

This clone was observed a single time. The chain couples TRBV7-8 to TRBJ2-7; 7 bases are shared with TRBD1. The trim removed 6 bases at V and 0 bases at J, leaving 14 bases unmatched. The CDR3 is 17 amino acids. CDR1 and CDR2 (germline): SGHVS, FQNEAQ. Here the CDR3 reads CASSTRGQGPSSYEQYF. The CDR3, as DNA: TGTGCCAGCAGTACTAGGGGGCAGGGGCCAAGCTCCTACGAGCAGTACTTC.